The source of this TCR beta chain is a study of T cell responses to AZD1222 COVID-19 vaccine. Study results and caveats: Among vaccine-associated CD4 TCRs, coverage spanned spike, with dominance at 160-218 and 743-854. Donors in the cohort were predominantly white British and more often female, and clonal diversity was possibly underestimated. The repertoires were collected only after the peak T cell response. Regions left unmutated in variants are reportedly the target of nearly half of spike-specific TCRs.

In regard to this clone: Its antigen is still unknown. One end of the junction is discordant with germline, which a read error may explain.

The CDR3 has 15 residues. Per germline, CDR1 MNHEY and CDR2 SVGAGI. Libraries were prepared by immunoSEQ multiplex PCR; TCRdb keeps only in-frame clonotypes and omits some of them. There are 150,000 to 200,000 clones in the sample; approximately 93% occur only once, and under 2% lies in the top ten. The sequenced sample was peripheral blood, obtained 28 days after the second AZD1222 dose. The rearrangement uses TRBV6-5 and TRBJ1-2, with 10 bases that match TRBD1. The TCR originated in an adult who received the AZD1222 COVID-19 vaccine. The CDR3 region has the DNA TGTGCCAGCAGTCAACAGACAGGGGGCGACTATAGCTACACCTTC. Translated, it gives CASSQQTGGDYSYTF.